One sample yielded the 14 T cell receptor beta chains listed below, sequenced in a study of blood T cell repertoires in COVID-19. Assay: immunoSEQ multiplex PCR; the TCRdb copy retains only in-frame clones and omits some. The sample has about 58,000 clones; 78% are singletons. The sample comprised peripheral blood. The receptors here all came from a human donor in a cohort sampled during active COVID-19.

The rearrangement uses TRBV29-1 and TRBJ2-7; D gene ambiguous. This CDR3 has 13 residues. The V end was cut by 6 bases, the J end by 0 bases, with 12 bases between. Germline lookup yields CDR1 SQVTM and CDR2 ANQGSEA. The CDR3 DNA sequence: TGCAGCGTCGAAATCGCGAGCTCCTACGAGCAGTACTTC. Protein sequence: CSVEIASSYEQYF.

CDR3 sequence reads: CASSPWYLARTDTQYF. The CDR3 DNA reads as TGTGCCAGCAGTCCGTGGTATCTAGCGCGCACAGATACGCAGTATTTT. V gene TRBV28 combines with J gene TRBJ2-3; D might be TRBD2 (6 bases). Between the trimmed V and J ends, which lost 5 bases and 1 base, there was a span of 16 bases. CDR3 size: 16 residues. Per the germline V gene, CDR1 is MDHEN and CDR2 is SYDVKM. Drawing the rest from reference TRBV28 and TRBJ2-3, the complete variable domain is DVKVTQSSRYLVKRTGEKVFLECVQDMDHENMFWYRQDPGLGLRLIYFSYDVKMKEKGDIPEGYSVSREKKERFSLILESASTNQTSMYLCASSPWYLARTDTQYFGPGTRLTVL.

In DNA, the CDR3 is TGTGCCAGCAGCCAGGGACAGGGGTTGAGCTCTGGAAACACCATATATTTT. Translating gives CASSQGQGLSSGNTIYF. The chain employs TRBV3-1 (or the pseudogene TRBV3-2) and TRBJ1-3; TRBD1 agrees at 10 bases. Germline CDR1 and CDR2: LGHDT and YNNKEL (reference sequence). The CDR3 is made up of 17 amino acids. Trimming at V came to 3 bases and at J to 0 bases, leaving 5 bases not matched to a gene.

The chain recombines TRBV6-5 with TRBJ1-4, with 7 nucleotides matching TRBD1. This CDR3 is 14 amino acids long. Germline assignment: CDR1 MNHEY and CDR2 SVGAGI. V dropped 6 bases and J dropped 2; count of bases not matched to a gene: 3. The CDR3 DNA sequence: TGTGCCAGCAGCGACAGGGCTACTAATGAAAAACTGTTTTTT. Its translation: CASSDRATNEKLFF.

This chain joins TRBV30 and TRBJ1-5; D gene unclear. CDR1 and CDR2 (germline): GTSNPN, SVGIG (reference sequence). The V gene lost 0 bases and the J gene lost 2 bases, with 11 bases spanning the gap. The CDR3 has 15 amino acids. The CDR3 is CAWSVPPAGNQPQHF. DNA for the CDR3: TGTGCCTGGAGTGTTCCTCCCGCGGGCAATCAGCCCCAGCATTTT.

This clone was seen only once. The chain joins TRBV7-3 to TRBJ2-5; D is perhaps TRBD2 (7 bases). The CDR3 is made up of 13 amino acids. With 5 bases removed from V and 5 bases from J, the gap between germline ends came to 12 bases. Germline lookup yields CDR1 SGHTA and CDR2 FQGTGA. Here the CDR3 reads CASSARGGETQYF. The DNA for the CDR3 is TGTGCCAGCAGCGCCAGGGGAGGGGAGACCCAGTACTTC. Full variable domain (rest looked up from reference TRBV7-3 and TRBJ2-5): GAGVSQTPSNKVTEKGKYVELRCDPISGHTALYWYRQSLGQGPEFLIYFQGTGAADDSGLPNDRFFAVRPEGSVSTLKIQRTERGDSAVYLCASSARGGETQYFGPGTRLLVL.

The chain uses TRBV7-9 and TRBJ1-6; 7 nucleotides line up with TRBD1. The CDR3 spans 15 residues. Germline V lookup: CDR1 SEHNR, CDR2 FQNEAQ (reference sequence). V shed 3 bases and J 7 bases; nucleotides not matched to a gene: 6. The CDR3 DNA reads as TGTGCCAGCAGCTTCGGGGACAGCGAGAATTCACCCCTCCACTTT. Its translation is CASSFGDSENSPLHF. Full variable domain (rest looked up from reference TRBV7-9 and TRBJ1-6): DTGVSQNPRHKITKRGQNVTFRCDPISEHNRLYWYRQTLGQGPEFLTYFQNEAQLEKSRLLSDRFSAERPKGSFSTLEIQRTEQGDSAMYLCASSFGDSENSPLHFGNGTRLTVT.

The chain is built from TRBV28 and TRBJ2-7; 7 nucleotides line up with TRBD1. The V gene end was trimmed by 5 bases and the J gene end by 0 bases; junction bases not matched to a gene: 7. CDR1 is MDHEN and CDR2 is SYDVKM in the germline V gene. The CDR3 contains 15 residues. The CDR3 spells CASSKGQEISYEQYF. In nucleotides, the CDR3 is TGTGCCAGCAGTAAAGGACAGGAGATCTCCTACGAGCAGTACTTC.

This clone occurred once. The chain recombines TRBV11-3 with TRBJ2-3; TRBD1 agrees at 11 bases. The CDR3 consists of 15 residues. The V segment lost 5 bases and the J segment 3 bases; nucleotides outside the gene matches: 4. Germline CDR1 SGHNT, CDR2 YENEEA. Written as DNA, the CDR3 is TGTGCCAGCAGCCTGGGACAGGGGGATACAGATACGCAGTATTTT. This encodes CASSLGQGDTDTQYF.

The chain joins TRBV7-8 to TRBJ2-5; 9 nucleotides align to TRBD1. Germline lookup yields CDR1 SGHVS and CDR2 FQNEAQ. V was pared by 5 bases and J by 1 base, with 11 bases of the junction left unmatched. The CDR3 totals 17 residues. The CDR3 region has the DNA TGTGCCAGCAGCCCTCTCTACAGGGGGCGCGGCCAAGAGACCCAGTACTTC. Its protein is CASSPLYRGRGQETQYF.

The genes are TRBV30 and TRBJ2-7; 7 bases are shared with TRBD2. The CDR3 runs 13 residues. Germline assignment: CDR1 GTSNPN and CDR2 SVGIG (reference sequence). Trimming cost V 4 bases and J 1 base; bases outside gene matches: 4. Written as DNA, the CDR3 is TGTGCCTGGATGGCAGCGGGGTCCTACGAGCAGTACTTC. It yields the protein CAWMAAGSYEQYF.

The chain combines TRBV10-2 with TRBJ2-7; D uncertain. Germline values: CDR1 WSHSY, CDR2 SAAADI. V was pared by 5 bases and J by 3 bases, with 11 bases between. The CDR3 sequence is 13 residues long. In nucleotides, the CDR3 is TGCGCCAGCAGTATATTGCGCTTCTACGAGCAGTACTTC. This sequence encodes CASSILRFYEQYF.

V gene TRBV2 combines with J gene TRBJ1-1; TRBD1 is a possible D gene (5 bases). This CDR3 is built from 15 residues. The germline CDR1 and CDR2 sequences are SNHLY and FYNNEI. V gave up 1 base and J gave up 1 base, with 10 bases separating them. The CDR3 protein is CASSEGVGANTEAFF. CDR3 coding DNA: TGTGCCAGCAGTGAAGGGGTAGGGGCGAACACTGAAGCTTTCTTT.

The chain joins TRBV7-8 to TRBJ1-5, with 9 bases identical to TRBD1. Per germline, CDR1 SGHVS and CDR2 FQNEAQ. V trimming: 5 bases; J trimming: 5 bases; junction bases outside the gene matches: 7. The CDR3 is 15 residues long. In DNA form, the CDR3 reads TGTGCCAGCAGCAAAAGGGACAGGGAGTATCAGCCCCAGCATTTT. Protein product: CASSKRDREYQPQHF.